This T cell receptor (beta chain) was identified during a study of CD8 T cells in ankylosing spondylitis. Study observations and caveats: In peripheral blood, disease-linked CD8+ clones occurred at relatively low frequencies. Characteristic, it appeared, of ankylosing spondylitis blood was a TCR beta motif of roughly 8 highly homologous variants. Earlier authors reported some of these motif variants in reactive arthritis synovial fluid and blood.

This clonotype appeared many times. Its antigen remains unknown. TCRdb re-called the 5' RACE reads through MiXCR, storing one row per CDR3 protein. The data contain more than 650,000 distinct CDR3 sequences, 10% to 15% of them singletons. The CDR3 length is 15 residues. In germline, CDR1 is DFQATT, CDR2 SNEGSKA (reference sequence). V was shortened by 2 bases and J by 8 bases, with 20 bases between the two germline ends. The source is a male donor with ankylosing spondylitis. V gene TRBV20-1 combines with J gene TRBJ2-3; D assignment may be TRBD1 or TRBD2 (5 bases each). The sample was blood, either unsorted or a sorted T cell fraction (not recorded which). The CDR3 is CSARLLTEVGSTQYF. As DNA, the CDR3 is TGCAGTGCTAGACTCCTGACAGAGGTTGGGAGTACGCAGTATTTT.